These 22 T cell receptor beta chains came from one sample sequenced in a study of cytomegalovirus exposure and HLA in healthy donors. Assay: immunoSEQ multiplex PCR; the TCRdb copy retains only in-frame clones and omits some. The sample lists roughly 84,000 clones, approximately 91% occurring once. Sample: PBMCs. These receptors came from a man younger than 40 in good health and CMV-seronegative.

This clone has just one count. The chain couples TRBV28 to TRBJ1-5, with D unclear. The germline V gene has CDR1 MDHEN and CDR2 SYDVKM. The germline V and J ends were trimmed by 3 bases and 3 bases, with 9 bases remaining between them. The length of the CDR3 is 14 residues. The CDR3 is CASSFLQVNQPQHF. As DNA, the CDR3 is TGTGCCAGCAGTTTTCTCCAGGTCAATCAGCCCCAGCATTTT.

The chain combines TRBV5-8 with TRBJ2-5; TRBD2 matches 8 bases. The germline gives CDR1 SGHTS, CDR2 YDEGEE. The V gene end was trimmed by 4 bases and the J gene end by 1 base; junction bases not matched to a gene: 9. The CDR3 runs 16 residues. The CDR3 DNA follows: TGTGCCAGCAGCCCGGGAAGAACTAGCGGCCAAGAGACCCAGTACTTC. Translated: CASSPGRTSGQETQYF.

The chain couples TRBV5-4 to TRBJ2-5; 7 bases are a match to TRBD2. The J call may be wrong; the DNA end is better matched by TRBJ2-7. Germline CDR1 SGHNT, CDR2 YYREEE (reference sequence). The CDR3 is made up of 15 amino acids. The CDR3 DNA is TGTGCCAGCAGCTTGGATCCGGGGGGAACCTACGAGCAGTACTTC. This gives the protein CASSLDPGGTYEQYF.

J is TRBJ1-2 and V is TRBV4-2; D unclear. This CDR3 is 14 amino acids long. CDR1 and CDR2 from the germline V gene are LGHNA and YNFKEQ. Trimming pared 0 bases from V and 5 bases from J, leaving 10 bases between. DNA for the CDR3: TGTGCCAGCAGCCAAGAGGGTAGGAGTTATGGCTACACCTTC. Its translation is CASSQEGRSYGYTF.

The chain carries TRBV15 and TRBJ2-7; tentative D call: TRBD1 (7 bases). Germline-derived CDR1 and CDR2 are LNHNV and YYDKDF (reference sequence). The CDR3 runs 13 residues. Trimming took off 6 bases at V and 11 bases at J, with 20 bases between the two ends. CDR3 bases: TGTGCCACCAGACCGGGGACAGCTGGAGGGGAGTACTTC. It codes for CATRPGTAGGEYF. The full variable domain, rest sourced from reference TRBV15 and TRBJ2-7, is DAMVIQNPRYQVTQFGKPVTLSCSQTLNHNVMYWYQQKSSQAPKLLFHYYDKDFNNEADTPDNFQSRRPNTSFCFLDIRSPGLGDTAMYLCATRPGTAGGEYFGPGTRLTVT.

The chain carries TRBV4-2 and TRBJ2-1; a possible D gene is TRBD1 (6 bases). Germline V lookup: CDR1 LGHNA, CDR2 YNFKEQ. V was trimmed by 0 bases and J by 8 bases, leaving 26 bases between them. The CDR3 sequence is 19 residues long. CDR3: CASSQDNRAQKGDRDEQFF. The CDR3 DNA reads as TGTGCCAGCAGCCAAGATAACAGGGCTCAAAAAGGGGATCGCGATGAGCAGTTCTTC.

J is TRBJ2-1 and V is TRBV7-8, with 8 bases matching TRBD1. The CDR3 runs to 16 residues. Looked up from germline, CDR1 is SGHVS and CDR2 is FQNEAQ. J gave up 2 bases and V 5 bases, and 8 bases lay outside the gene matches. CDR3 sequence reads: CASSLDRGIPYNEQFF. Here the CDR3 DNA reads TGTGCCAGCAGCCTCGACAGGGGAATACCCTACAATGAGCAGTTCTTC.

A single count supports this clone. The gene calls are TRBV5-1 and TRBJ2-3; 11 bases match TRBD2. The germline V gene encodes CDR1 SGHRS and CDR2 YFSETQ. With 4 bases clipped from V and 3 bases from J, the junction kept 4 bases outside the gene matches. This CDR3 is built from 15 residues. The CDR3: CASSPTSGGTDTQYF. The CDR3 DNA follows: TGCGCCAGCAGCCCCACTAGCGGGGGTACAGATACGCAGTATTTT.

The CDR3 sequence is CASSQAQQNYGYTF. The CDR3 bases are TGTGCCAGCAGCCAAGCACAACAAAACTATGGCTACACCTTC. The chain is built from TRBV4-2 and TRBJ1-2; D is undetermined. The CDR3 has 14 amino acids. The V gene's germline CDR1 is LGHNA and CDR2 YNFKEQ. V was clipped by 1 base and J by 2 bases, with 8 bases between them.

J is TRBJ1-5 and V is TRBV29-1; 7 nucleotides line up with TRBD1. Germline V gene lookup returns CDR1 SQVTM and CDR2 ANQGSEA. Unmatched junction bases numbered 12, after V lost 6 bases and J lost 4 bases. The CDR3 loop spans 15 amino acids. The DNA of the CDR3 is TGCAGCGTGGGGACCGGGACAGAGCTTAATCAGCCCCAGCATTTT. It is translated as CSVGTGTELNQPQHF. The full variable domain, completed using reference TRBV29-1 and TRBJ1-5, is SAVISQKPSRDICQRGTSLTIQCQVDSQVTMMFWYRQQPGQSLTLIATANQGSEATYESGFVIDKFPISRPNLTFSTLTVSNMSPEDSSIYLCSVGTGTELNQPQHFGDGTRLSIL.

V usage is TRBV15 and J usage is TRBJ2-1, with 13 bases that match TRBD2. V lost 7 bases, J lost 5 bases, and 5 bases stayed unmatched. The germline CDR1 and CDR2 sequences are LNHNV and YYDKDF (reference sequence). The CDR3 totals 15 residues. For the CDR3, the DNA is TGTGCCACCACAAAAGGACTAGCGGGAGACAATGAGCAGTTCTTC. Translated, it gives CATTKGLAGDNEQFF.

V usage is TRBV5-1 and J usage is TRBJ2-7; 10 bases are a match to TRBD2. This CDR3 region has 18 residues. The trim removed 1 base at V and 2 bases at J, leaving 12 bases unmatched. Per germline, CDR1 SGHRS and CDR2 YFSETQ. This CDR3 is CASSLSTAGGPFTYEQYF. The CDR3 coding sequence is TGCGCCAGCAGCTTGTCTACAGCGGGAGGGCCCTTCACCTACGAGCAGTACTTC.

This sequence joins TRBV28 and TRBJ2-5, with D possibly being TRBD1 (6 bases). The CDR3 contains 15 residues. Germline V gene sequence: CDR1 MDHEN, CDR2 SYDVKM. Trimming pared 3 bases from V and 4 bases from J, leaving 15 bases between. Here the CDR3 reads CASSFARGVIETQYF. The CDR3 nucleotides read TGTGCCAGCAGTTTTGCCAGGGGAGTGATAGAGACCCAGTACTTC.

This sequence joins TRBV19 and TRBJ1-2, with 7 bases that match TRBD1. After removal of 9 bases from V and 4 bases from J, the junction contained 2 bases not matched to a gene. Germline CDR1 and CDR2: LNHDA and SQIVND (reference sequence). CDR3 size: 11 residues. This CDR3 is CASPGGYGYTF. The DNA of the CDR3 is TGTGCCAGCCCAGGGGGCTATGGCTACACCTTC.

The chain carries TRBV7-8 and TRBJ1-4; D unresolved. Trimming removed 1 base at V and 4 bases at J, with 7 bases between. Germline V gene data show CDR1 as SGHVS and CDR2 as FQNEAQ. The CDR3 extends over 14 amino acids. The CDR3 region is CASSLVRRNEKLFF. The CDR3 bases are TGTGCCAGCAGCTTAGTTCGTCGTAATGAAAAACTGTTTTTT.

The rearrangement uses TRBV9 and TRBJ1-2; possible D gene TRBD1, 5 bases. CDR3 size: 14 residues. Trimming pared 1 base from V and 3 bases from J, leaving 10 bases between. Per the germline V gene, CDR1 is SGDLS and CDR2 is YYNGEE. As DNA, the CDR3 is TGTGCCAGCAGCGTACCAGGGTCATACTATGGCTACACCTTC. This sequence encodes CASSVPGSYYGYTF.

This clone came up once. The rearrangement joins TRBV2 to TRBJ1-4; D is perhaps TRBD1 (6 bases). This CDR3 has 14 residues. V was shortened by 6 bases and J by 6 bases, with 14 bases between the two germline ends. Germline CDR1 SNHLY, CDR2 FYNNEI. CDR3 region: CASRQTGSDEKLFF. CDR3 DNA sequence: TGTGCCAGCAGACAGACAGGTTCCGATGAAAAACTGTTTTTT.

The chain combines TRBV15 with TRBJ2-4, with a possible D match to TRBD1 (6 bases). V shed 1 base and J shed 2 bases, with 12 bases lying between them. Germline CDR1 LNHNV, CDR2 YYDKDF (reference sequence). The CDR3 has 16 residues. The CDR3 nucleotides are TGTGCCACCAGCAGAGTGCAGGGGTTAACCAAAAACATTCAGTACTTC. Translation gives CATSRVQGLTKNIQYF.

The chain's CDR3 is CASSPGHSGSTEKLFF. CDR3 sequence (DNA): TGTGCCAGCAGCCCTGGACACTCAGGGTCTACTGAAAAACTGTTTTTT. The J gene is TRBJ1-4, the V gene TRBV7-6; a weak D match, TRBD1 (5 bases). Trimming took 5 bases from V and 7 from J, leaving 20 bases between them. The CDR3 is 16 residues long. Per the germline V gene, CDR1 is SGHVS and CDR2 is FNYEAQ.

This clone has just one count. The rearrangement uses TRBV28 and TRBJ1-5; TRBD1 matches at 9 bases. The V gene's germline CDR1 is MDHEN and CDR2 SYDVKM. V lost 6 bases, J lost 3 bases, and 6 bases stayed unmatched. This CDR3 spans 15 amino acids. The CDR3 is CASSRQGDYNQPQHF. As DNA, the CDR3 is TGTGCCAGCAGCCGACAGGGGGACTACAATCAGCCCCAGCATTTT.

V is TRBV10-1 and J is TRBJ2-3; 10 nucleotides line up with TRBD1. CDR3 length equals 15 residues. V lost 8 bases and J lost 1; bases outside the gene matches: 6. Germline V lookup: CDR1 WNHNN, CDR2 SYGVQD (reference sequence). CDR3 DNA: TGCGCCAGCCAGACCGGGACAGGGGGCACAGATACGCAGTATTTT. Protein product: CASQTGTGGTDTQYF.

This chain uses TRBV7-2 with TRBJ1-6; tentatively, D is TRBD1 (6 bases). CDR1 SGHTA and CDR2 FQGNSA come from the germline V gene. The CDR3 covers 17 residues. Trimming shortened V by 6 bases and J by 2 bases, and 17 bases separated the two germline ends. The CDR3 spells CASRSNREWTYNSPLHF. In DNA, the CDR3 is TGTGCCAGCAGATCTAACAGGGAATGGACCTATAATTCACCCCTCCACTTT.